One and the same sample provided the 12 T cell receptor beta chains below, sequenced in a study of lymphopenia after photon versus proton radiotherapy. TCRdb keeps only in-frame clones here, not all; method: immunoSEQ multiplex PCR. Counted here are approximately 65,000 clones, 87% occurring once; the ten biggest clones make up roughly 13%. The sequencing here drew on peripheral blood, taken from a patient treated with proton-based radiotherapy. These receptors were obtained from a man older than 75 with esophageal cancer.

V usage is TRBV7-2 and J usage is TRBJ1-4; tentative D call: TRBD1 (5 bases). The germline V gene has CDR1 SGHTA and CDR2 FQGNSA. Trimming took 3 bases from V and 10 from J, leaving 15 bases between them. This CDR3 is 14 amino acids long. This CDR3 reads CASSFGHSDGKLFF. In DNA form, the CDR3 reads TGTGCCAGCAGCTTTGGACACTCCGACGGAAAACTGTTTTTT.

The gene calls are TRBV9 and TRBJ2-3; 11 nucleotides line up with TRBD2. Germline assignment: CDR1 SGDLS and CDR2 YYNGEE. This CDR3 has 17 residues. Trimming at V came to 4 bases and at J to 3 bases, leaving 10 bases not matched to a gene. CDR3 amino acids: CASSPFTTSGTTDTQYF. In nucleotides, the CDR3 is TGTGCCAGCAGCCCCTTTACGACTAGCGGGACGACAGATACGCAGTATTTT. Based on the CDR3 plus reference TRBV9 and TRBJ2-3, the full variable domain is DSGVTQTPKHLITATGQRVTLRCSPRSGDLSVYWYQQSLDQGLQFLIQYYNGEERAKGNILERFSAQQFPDLHSELNLSSLELGDSALYFCASSPFTTSGTTDTQYFGPGTRLTVL.

The chain employs TRBV4-3 and TRBJ2-1; TRBD2 aligns across 8 bases. The V segment lost 0 bases and the J segment 5 bases; nucleotides outside the gene matches: 6. The germline gives CDR1 LGHNA, CDR2 YSLEER. This CDR3 has 16 amino acids. DNA for the CDR3: TGCGCCAGCAGCCAAGAAGGGCTAGCGGGCAACAATGAGCAGTTCTTC. Residues: CASSQEGLAGNNEQFF.

CDR3 region: CASSLYREARSDTQYF. CDR3 DNA: TGTGCCAGCAGCTTGTATCGGGAGGCGCGGTCAGATACGCAGTATTTT. V usage is TRBV7-8 and J usage is TRBJ2-3; the match to TRBD2 covers 7 bases. The CDR3 has 16 amino acids. With 3 bases clipped from V and 4 bases from J, the junction kept 10 bases outside the gene matches. The germline gives CDR1 SGHVS, CDR2 FQNEAQ.

The chain links TRBV10-3 to TRBJ2-1; D may be TRBD1 or TRBD2 (5 bases each). Germline CDR1 and CDR2: ENHRY and SYGVKD. This CDR3 comprises 15 residues. Trimming left V 7 bases short and J 0 bases short, with 13 bases between. The CDR3 loop reads CAINSDGGSYNEQFF. Here the CDR3 DNA reads TGTGCCATCAACTCAGATGGGGGCTCCTACAATGAGCAGTTCTTC.

The chain couples TRBV6-1 to TRBJ2-6; D ambiguous. The CDR3 contains 15 residues. With 1 base removed from V and 0 bases from J, the gap between germline ends came to 4 bases. Germline V gene sequence: CDR1 MNHNS, CDR2 SASEGT. Here the CDR3 reads CASSEESSGANVLTF. Written as DNA, the CDR3 is TGTGCCAGCAGTGAAGAGAGCTCTGGGGCCAACGTCCTGACTTTC.

This chain connects TRBV19 to TRBJ1-2; perhaps TRBD1 as D (5 bases). The germline CDR1 and CDR2 sequences are LNHDA and SQIVND (reference sequence). V gave up 1 base and J gave up 11 bases, with 14 bases separating them. The CDR3 spans 13 residues. The CDR3: CASSIGIGTYYTF. As DNA, the CDR3 is TGTGCCAGTAGTATAGGAATTGGGACTTATTACACCTTC.

The gene calls are TRBV5-1 and TRBJ2-1; D may correspond to TRBD1 or TRBD2 (6 bases each). The CDR3 totals 16 residues. Trimming cost V 6 bases and J 4 bases, with 20 bases left between them. CDR1 is SGHRS and CDR2 is YFSETQ in the germline V gene. The CDR3 loop is CASNPNPGARYNEQFF. CDR3 sequence (DNA): TGCGCCAGCAACCCTAATCCGGGGGCAAGGTACAATGAGCAGTTCTTC.

In this sample, this clone turned up a few times. The rearrangement uses TRBV21-1 and TRBJ1-2. TRBV21-1 is labeled a pseudogene. The CDR3 length is 13 residues. In nucleotides, the CDR3 is TGTGCCAGCAGCAAAGACCGGCGCTATGGCTACACCTTC. It specifies CASSKDRRYGYTF.

The V gene is TRBV19, the J gene TRBJ1-2; TRBD1 matches 7 bases. This CDR3 contains 14 residues. V was clipped by 6 bases and J by 0 bases; unmatched bases: 4. CDR1 and CDR2 from the germline V gene are LNHDA and SQIVND (reference sequence). The DNA for the CDR3 is TGTGCCAGTAGGGGACAGAAAGCTAACTATGGCTACACCTTC. Its translation is CASRGQKANYGYTF.

Concerning this clone: Other DNA sequences in this sample translate to the same CDR3. The chain uses TRBV29-1 and TRBJ2-7; no reliable D call. The CDR3 consists of 13 residues. Trimming took 5 bases from V and 0 from J, leaving 11 bases between them. The germline V gene has CDR1 SQVTM and CDR2 ANQGSEA. CDR3 nucleotide sequence: TGCAGCGTTCCTGGCTCCAGCTCCTACGAGCAGTACTTC. Protein: CSVPGSSSYEQYF.

This clone appeared a single time. The chain joins TRBV14 to TRBJ1-1; D is perhaps TRBD1 (5 bases). Germline CDR1 and CDR2: SGHDN and FVKESK. Trimming shortened V by 0 bases and J by 3 bases, and 14 bases separated the two germline ends. The CDR3 is 16 amino acids. CDR3 protein: CASSQDRGWVYTEAFF. CDR3 DNA: TGTGCCAGCAGCCAAGACCGGGGGTGGGTTTACACTGAAGCTTTCTTT.